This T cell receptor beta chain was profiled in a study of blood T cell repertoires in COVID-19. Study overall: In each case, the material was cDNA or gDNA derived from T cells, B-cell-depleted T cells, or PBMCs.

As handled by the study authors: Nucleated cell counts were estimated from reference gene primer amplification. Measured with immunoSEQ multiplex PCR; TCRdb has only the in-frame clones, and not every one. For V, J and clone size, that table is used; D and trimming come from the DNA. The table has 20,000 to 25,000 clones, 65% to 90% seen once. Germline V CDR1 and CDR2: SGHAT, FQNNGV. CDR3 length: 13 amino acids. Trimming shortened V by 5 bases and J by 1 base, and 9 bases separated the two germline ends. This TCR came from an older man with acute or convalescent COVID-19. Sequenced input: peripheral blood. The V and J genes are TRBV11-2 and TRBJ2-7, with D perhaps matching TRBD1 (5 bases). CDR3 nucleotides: TGTGCCAGCAGCCTGGACAAATCCTACGAGCAGTACTTC. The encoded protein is CASSLDKSYEQYF.